Below are 4 T cell receptor beta chains sequenced from a single sample in a study of shared clonotypes between healthy human individuals. Naive CD8 isolation took CD45RO-negative cells positively selected for CCR7 and excluded terminally differentiated effector memory CD45RA+ cells. Sequencing used immunoSEQ multiplex PCR; TCRdb keeps in-frame clones, though not all of them. Of millions of clones listed, about 95% were seen once; the top ten hold more than 0.95%. The sequencing sample was made of naive CD8+ T cells sorted from blood. These receptors were obtained from a man younger than 30 in good health.

V and J are TRBV11-2 and TRBJ2-3, with TRBD2 matching over 10 bases. Germline loops: CDR1 SGHAT, CDR2 FQNNGV. Trimming took 3 bases from V and 6 from J; bases not matched to a gene: 9. The CDR3 is made up of 16 amino acids. The DNA for the CDR3 is TGTGCCAGCAGCTTTTTAGCGGGAGGCTTCAGGGATACGCAGTATTTT. Residues: CASSFLAGGFRDTQYF.

In this sample, this clone turned up once. The gene calls are TRBV6-6 and TRBJ2-3; D gene ambiguous. The ends were cut back, 2 bases at V and 0 bases at J, with 6 bases in the middle. This CDR3 region has 14 residues. CDR1 is MNHNY, CDR2 SVGAGI, per germline (reference sequence). Written as DNA, the CDR3 is TGTGCCAGCAGTTACACCGGGAGCACAGATACGCAGTATTTT. Protein sequence: CASSYTGSTDTQYF.

This chain joins TRBV5-6 and TRBJ1-2, with a possible D match to TRBD1 (5 bases). The CDR3 has 14 amino acids. The germline CDR1 and CDR2 sequences are SGHDT and YYEEEE. V was pared by 2 bases and J by 5 bases, with 13 bases between. As DNA, the CDR3 is TGTGCCAGCAGCTTCCTTTGGGGGTGGTATGGCTACACCTTC. Translation: CASSFLWGWYGYTF. Full variable domain (remainder filled in from reference TRBV5-6 and TRBJ1-2): DAGVTQSPTHLIKTRGQQVTLRCSPKSGHDTVSWYQQALGQGPQFIFQYYEEEERQRGNFPDRFSGHQFPNYSSELNVNALLLGDSALYLCASSFLWGWYGYTFGSGTRLTVV.

The genes are TRBV5-4 and TRBJ1-1, with D hard to call. CDR1 and CDR2 from the germline V gene are SGHNT and YYREEE (reference sequence). There are 13 residues in the CDR3. V lost 1 base and J 5 bases, leaving 9 bases between the germline ends. The CDR3 bases are TGTGCCAGCAGCTTGACGGCTGGAACTGAAGCTTTCTTT. Protein: CASSLTAGTEAFF.